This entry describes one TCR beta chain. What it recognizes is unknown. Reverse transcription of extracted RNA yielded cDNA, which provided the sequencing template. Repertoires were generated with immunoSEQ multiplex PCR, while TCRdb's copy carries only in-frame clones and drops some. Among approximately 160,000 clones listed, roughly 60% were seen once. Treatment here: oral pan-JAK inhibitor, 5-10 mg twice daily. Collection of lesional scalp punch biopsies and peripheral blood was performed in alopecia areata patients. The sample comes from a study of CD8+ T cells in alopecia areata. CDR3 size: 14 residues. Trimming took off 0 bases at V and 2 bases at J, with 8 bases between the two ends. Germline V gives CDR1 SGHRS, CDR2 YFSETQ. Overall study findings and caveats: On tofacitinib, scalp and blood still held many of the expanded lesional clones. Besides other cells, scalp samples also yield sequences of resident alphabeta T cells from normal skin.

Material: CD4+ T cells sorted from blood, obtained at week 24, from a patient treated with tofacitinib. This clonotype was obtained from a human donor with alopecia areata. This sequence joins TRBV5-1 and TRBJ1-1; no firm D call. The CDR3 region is CASSLETVNTEAFF. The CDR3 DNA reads TGCGCCAGCAGCTTGGAAACGGTAAACACTGAAGCTTTCTTT.